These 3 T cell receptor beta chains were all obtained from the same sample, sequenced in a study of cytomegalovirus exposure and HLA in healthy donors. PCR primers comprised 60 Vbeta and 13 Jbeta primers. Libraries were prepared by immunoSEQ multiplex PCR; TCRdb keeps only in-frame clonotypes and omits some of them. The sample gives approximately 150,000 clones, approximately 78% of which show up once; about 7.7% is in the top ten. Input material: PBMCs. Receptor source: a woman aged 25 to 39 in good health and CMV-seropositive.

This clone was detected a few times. Written as DNA, the CDR3 is TGTGCCACCAGCAGAGGCCGACAGGGGAATCAGCCCCAGCATTTT. Translated, it gives CATSRGRQGNQPQHF. The chain is built from TRBV15 and TRBJ1-5; 8 bases align to TRBD1. From germline, CDR1 is LNHNV and CDR2 YYDKDF (reference sequence). Trimming at V came to 1 base and at J to 4 bases, leaving 3 bases not matched to a gene. The CDR3 has 15 residues.

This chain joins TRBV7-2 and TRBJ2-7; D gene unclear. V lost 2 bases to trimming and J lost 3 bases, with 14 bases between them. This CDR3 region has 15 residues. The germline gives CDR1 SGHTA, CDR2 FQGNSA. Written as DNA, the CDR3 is TGTGCCAGCAGCTTATTGGGCCCAGGTAGCTACGAGCAGTACTTC. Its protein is CASSLLGPGSYEQYF. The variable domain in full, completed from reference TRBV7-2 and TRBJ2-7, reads GAGVSQSPSNKVTEKGKDVELRCDPISGHTALYWYRQSLGQGLEFLIYFQGNSAPDKSGLPSDRFSAERTGGSVSTLTIQRTQQEDSAVYLCASSLLGPGSYEQYFGPGTRLTVT.

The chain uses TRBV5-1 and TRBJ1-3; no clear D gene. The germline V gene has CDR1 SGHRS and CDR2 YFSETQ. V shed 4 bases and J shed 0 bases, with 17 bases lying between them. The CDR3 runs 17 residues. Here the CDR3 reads CASSPYVGSLSGNTIYF. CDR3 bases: TGCGCCAGCAGCCCCTACGTAGGGAGCCTCTCTGGAAACACCATATATTTT.